The T cell receptor (beta chain) under discussion was sequenced for a study of neurological immune-mediated disorders. General study findings and limits: The absence of any CDR3 amino acid sequence shared by expanded clones across subjects suggests that repertoires were private in all groups.

Volunteers attending a blood bank in Maryland, USA, served as healthy controls. On this clonotype: The antigen remains undetermined.

A single run covered 15-18 subjects with over 190 million TCR-beta sequences. MiXCR, run by TCRdb on the 5' RACE reads, gives a single entry per CDR3 protein. The data show about 51,000 distinct CDR3 sequences, 16% seen once. The TCR sequence derives from a man aged 55 to 69 in good health. The sequencing sample was made of PBMCs.

This chain's CDR3 is CASSTTSGRVEQYF. The CDR3 coding sequence is TGTGCCAGCTCCACGACTAGCGGGAGGGTCGAGCAGTACTTC. The gene calls are TRBV18 and TRBJ2-7; 14 positions match TRBD2. The CDR3 contains 14 residues. Germline V gene data show CDR1 as KGHSH and CDR2 as LQKENI. V lost 6 bases, J lost 6 bases, and 4 bases stayed unmatched.